These 17 T cell receptor beta chains came from one sample sequenced in a study of T cell clusters in autoimmune cytopenias. TRB amplification used approximately 0.25 ug of peripheral blood genomic DNA. TRB was amplified by touch-down multiplex PCR, primer pools A and B combined. Each CDR3 protein gets one entry in TCRdb, which reprocessed the multiplex PCR reads and gives no DNA. The sample table includes around 5,000 distinct CDR3 sequences. The sample taken for sequencing was peripheral blood. Receptor source: a human donor with an autoimmune cytopenia or autoimmune hepatitis (not recorded which).

This rearrangement joins TRBV6-6 to TRBJ1-5; TCRdb proposes TRBD1, but this gene call is untestable without DNA. Germline CDR1 reads MNHNY; CDR2 reads SVGAGI (reference sequence). The CDR3 is made up of 14 amino acids. CDR3 protein: CASRGQGGNQPQHF.

The chain has TRBV30 and TRBJ1-4. CDR3 length: 13 residues. The V gene's germline CDR1 is GTSNPN and CDR2 SVGIG (reference sequence). The CDR3 spells CGFGGLANEKLFF.

Judged by frequency, this clonotype is medium-sized (0.01 to 0.1%). The chain links TRBV11-1 to TRBJ2-3. CDR3 length: 15 residues. Germline CDR1 reads SGHAT; CDR2 reads FQDESV (reference sequence). CDR3 region: CASSLQKTSTDTQYF.

This chain links TRBV6-6 with TRBJ2-3; TCRdb calls TRBD1, which cannot be checked without DNA. The CDR3 contains 12 residues. The V gene's germline CDR1 is MNHNY and CDR2 SVGAGI (reference sequence). This chain's CDR3 is CASSSGPTEQYF.

This clonotype is medium-sized by frequency. The chain has TRBV19 and TRBJ2-2; without DNA, the TCRdb call of TRBD1 cannot be checked. The CDR3 runs to 15 residues. Germline V gives CDR1 LNHDA, CDR2 SQIVND (reference sequence). CDR3 sequence: CASSISGQQSGELFF. Supplemented by reference TRBV19 and TRBJ2-2, the full variable domain reads DGGITQSPKYLFRKEGQNVTLSCEQNLNHDAMYWYRQDPGQGLRLIYYSQIVNDFQKGDIAEGYSVSREKKESFPLTVTSAQKNPTAFYLCASSISGQQSGELFFGEGSRLTVL.

This clonotype is called medium-sized (0.01 to 0.1%) based on its frequency. The chain is built from TRBV5-4 and TRBJ2-1; with no DNA, the TCRdb D assignment of TRBD1 cannot be verified. The CDR3 has 15 residues. Germline values: CDR1 SGHNT, CDR2 YYREEE (reference sequence). This CDR3 is CASSPMNGAGYEQFF.

This clonotype is deemed medium-sized by its frequency. The chain couples TRBV7-2 to TRBJ2-2; the TRBD1 assignment by TCRdb is unverifiable without DNA. The germline V gene encodes CDR1 SGHTA and CDR2 FQGNSA. The CDR3 contains 14 residues. The CDR3 loop is CASTSQGSGGELFF.

This clonotype counts as medium-sized (0.01 to 0.1%) by frequency. The genes are TRBV30 and TRBJ1-3; TCRdb outputs TRBD1, but without DNA this stays unchecked. The CDR3 totals 17 residues. Per germline, CDR1 GTSNPN and CDR2 SVGIG (reference sequence). This CDR3 is CAWDRQGALSSGNTIYF. Looking up the rest from reference TRBV30 and TRBJ1-3 gives the full variable domain: SQTIHQWPATLVQPVGSPLSLECTVEGTSNPNLYWYRQAAGRGLQLLFYSVGIGQISSEVPQNLSASRPQDRQFILSSKKLLLSDSGFYLCAWDRQGALSSGNTIYFGEGSWLTVV.

The rearrangement joins TRBV5-5 to TRBJ2-1; lacking DNA, the TRBD2 call made by TCRdb goes unchecked. The germline V gene has CDR1 SGHKS and CDR2 YYEKEE (reference sequence). The CDR3 is 16 residues long. The CDR3: CASSELLGLPSNEQFF.

The chain links TRBV6-4 to TRBJ2-2; the D call of TRBD1 rests on TCRdb alone, since no DNA is present to check it. Germline loops: CDR1 MRHNA, CDR2 SNTAGT. The length of the CDR3 is 19 residues. CDR3 residues: CASSDSNSGPSANAGELFF.

The V gene is TRBV7-9, the J gene TRBJ2-3; TCRdb's D call, TRBD1, is unchecked because there is no DNA. The CDR3 spans 13 residues. Germline loops: CDR1 SEHNR, CDR2 FQNEAQ (reference sequence). This chain's CDR3 is CASSFPGSDTQYF.

This clonotype is identified as medium-sized from frequency. V is TRBV19 and J is TRBJ2-1; without DNA, the TCRdb call of TRBD1 cannot be checked. This CDR3 comprises 14 residues. Germline CDR1 is LNHDA and CDR2 is SQIVND (reference sequence). CDR3: CASREDRGYNEQFF.

The chain recombines TRBV5-5 with TRBJ1-4; as DNA is missing, the TRBD1 call by TCRdb cannot be tested. The V gene's germline CDR1 is SGHKS and CDR2 YYEKEE (reference sequence). This CDR3 contains 16 residues. CDR3 sequence: CASSSRDGETNEKLFF. Complete variable domain (other parts from reference TRBV5-5 and TRBJ1-4): DAGVTQSPTHLIKTRGQQVTLRCSPISGHKSVSWYQQVLGQGPQFIFQYYEKEERGRGNFPDRFSARQFPNYSSELNVNALLLGDSALYLCASSSRDGETNEKLFFGSGTQLSVL.

This chain uses TRBV19 with TRBJ1-2; lacking DNA, the TRBD1 call made by TCRdb goes unchecked. The CDR3 has 14 amino acids. Germline CDR1 is LNHDA and CDR2 is SQIVND (reference sequence). The CDR3: CASTPGQGLEGYTF.

According to its frequency, this clonotype is medium-sized (0.01 to 0.1%). This sequence joins TRBV29-1 and TRBJ1-2; TCRdb picks TRBD1, but there is no DNA to check that call. The length of the CDR3 is 15 residues. The germline V gene encodes CDR1 SQVTM and CDR2 ANQGSEA. CDR3 residues: CSVEDSARGADSYTF.

The chain links TRBV18 to TRBJ1-3. CDR1 and CDR2 from the germline V gene are KGHSH and LQKENI. The CDR3 spans 15 residues. CDR3 in amino acids: CASSPSGTSGNTIYF.

This clonotype is identified as medium-sized (0.01 to 0.1%) from frequency. The chain joins TRBV6-5 to TRBJ2-7; TCRdb lists TRBD1, though no DNA is available to test this call. Germline CDR1 reads MNHEY; CDR2 reads SVGAGI. CDR3 length: 15 residues. This CDR3 is CASKEGGTGLDEQYF.